The 14 T cell receptor beta chains reported below all come from one sample, sequenced in a study of T cell repertoires in cytomegalovirus infection (dated by TCRdb to between 2017 and 2020). Data came from an Illumina HiSeq 1500. Using fastp trimming at Q25 and MiXCR clonotype assembly, TCRdb reanalyzed the public sequencing data and kept in-frame beta chains. Each record represents a unique CDR3 protein, reported with the most common genes and DNA among its rows. The sample table contains some 590,000 distinct CDR3 sequences; only one count was recorded for over 35% of them. The top ten clones comprise 48% of the sample. Their antigen targets remain unknown. The sample's treatment or condition, from its label and the paper: in vitro stimulation with specific CMV peptide epitopes to enrich CMV-specific T cells. Material: cultured PBMCs, obtained from culture after CMV antigen stimulation. The receptors here all came from a human donor in good health (CMV status not recorded). Some clones in this sample may be carry-over from other donors' samples.

The chain is built from TRBV20-1 and TRBJ2-3; D may be TRBD2 (6 bases). The V end lost 1 base, the J end lost 1 base, and 18 bases lay between the germline ends. Germline CDR1 reads DFQATT; CDR2 reads SNEGSKA (reference sequence). The CDR3 sequence is 17 residues long. The DNA of the CDR3 is TGCAGTGCTAGAGTCGCAATTGGGACTGGGGGCACAGATACGCAGTATTTT. Amino acids: CSARVAIGTGGTDTQYF.

The gene calls are TRBV20-1 and TRBJ1-4; D remains ambiguous. This CDR3 is built from 14 residues. V was trimmed by 0 bases and J by 4 bases, leaving 9 bases between them. CDR1 and CDR2 from the germline V gene are DFQATT and SNEGSKA (reference sequence). The chain's CDR3 is CSARDLTVNEKLFF. The CDR3 bases are TGCAGTGCTAGAGATCTCACAGTTAATGAAAAACTGTTTTTT.

V and J are TRBV27 and TRBJ1-4, with D tentatively TRBD1 (6 bases). The V gene's germline CDR1 is MNHEY and CDR2 SMNVEV (reference sequence). The CDR3 runs 15 residues. Trimming left V 3 bases short and J 5 bases short, with 13 bases between. The CDR3 sequence is CASSFGDRWNEKLFF. CDR3 nucleotide sequence: TGTGCCAGCAGTTTTGGAGACAGGTGGAATGAAAAACTGTTTTTT.

The rearrangement links TRBV7-2 to TRBJ2-5; either TRBD1 or TRBD2 may fit D (5 bases each). Germline V gene lookup returns CDR1 SGHTA and CDR2 FQGNSA. This CDR3 has 14 amino acids. Deletions cut 5 bases from V and 3 bases from J, with 13 bases between. Written as DNA, the CDR3 is TGTGCCAGCAGCCCCGGGACGCATAAAGAGACCCAGTACTTC. Translating it yields CASSPGTHKETQYF.

This clonotype has only one observation. The chain carries TRBV6-8 and TRBJ2-1, with D unresolved. CDR3 length equals 13 residues. The V gene's germline CDR1 is MNHGY and CDR2 SAAAGT. With 5 bases removed from V and 7 bases from J, the gap between germline ends came to 12 bases. CDR3 sequence: CASSVGRSNEQFF. The CDR3 DNA follows: TGTGCCAGCAGTGTAGGCCGGTCTAATGAGCAGTTCTTC.

This chain uses TRBV7-6 with TRBJ1-6; D is unresolved. Germline-derived CDR1 and CDR2 are SGHVS and FNYEAQ. This CDR3 has 16 residues. The ends were cut back, 5 bases at V and 7 bases at J, with 18 bases in the middle. The CDR3 DNA sequence: TGTGCCAGCAGCACCCGGGGAGGGAGAGCGAATTCACCCCTCCACTTT. Amino acids: CASSTRGGRANSPLHF.

The table lists this clonotype with a few counts. The chain joins TRBV7-2 to TRBJ1-6; 11 bases are a match to TRBD1. Germline V gene lookup returns CDR1 SGHTA and CDR2 FQGNSA. V shed 5 bases and J 5 bases; nucleotides not matched to a gene: 8. There are 17 residues in the CDR3. The CDR3 nucleotides are TGTGCCAGCAGCATACGGACAGGGGGCGGCAATAATTCACCCCTCCACTTT. Protein product: CASSIRTGGGNNSPLHF.

This clonotype appeared a single time. The J gene is TRBJ2-1, the V gene TRBV5-1; 13 bases map to TRBD2. The CDR3 runs 16 residues. Germline assignment: CDR1 SGHRS and CDR2 YFSETQ. Trimming took 0 bases from V and 7 from J; bases not matched to a gene: 4. Here the CDR3 reads CASSLVGTSGTNEQFF. DNA for the CDR3: TGCGCCAGCAGCTTGGTTGGGACTAGCGGGACGAATGAGCAGTTCTTC.

The CDR3 nucleotides are TGTGCCAGCAGTTCTTATCATGCGGGCGGTTATGAGCAGTTCTTC. It codes for CASSSYHAGGYEQFF. The rearrangement links TRBV6-2 or TRBV6-3 to TRBJ2-1; maybe TRBD2 (5 bases). Germline V gene data show CDR1 as MNHEY and CDR2 as SVGEGT. The CDR3 sequence is 15 residues long. V shed 4 bases and J shed 8 bases, with 18 bases lying between them.

This clonotype was observed once. The chain couples TRBV27 to TRBJ1-2, with D unresolved. The germline V gene encodes CDR1 MNHEY and CDR2 SMNVEV (reference sequence). This CDR3 comprises 16 residues. Trimming pared 2 bases from V and 5 bases from J, leaving 18 bases between. CDR3: CASSLRSGSSLYGYTF. The CDR3 DNA reads TGTGCCAGCAGTTTAAGATCGGGCAGCTCACTTTATGGCTACACCTTC.

This clonotype was picked up a small number of times. V and J are TRBV24-1 and TRBJ2-1, with D perhaps TRBD2 (6 bases). This CDR3 spans 14 amino acids. The V gene's germline CDR1 is KGHDR and CDR2 SFDVKD. The V end was cut by 4 bases, the J end by 4 bases, with 10 bases between. The CDR3 DNA follows: TGTGCCACCAGTGAGACCGGGACTTACAATGAGCAGTTCTTC. This encodes CATSETGTYNEQFF.

The rearrangement links TRBV19 to TRBJ2-7; 8 bases map to TRBD1. V was clipped by 4 bases and J by 3 bases; unmatched bases: 5. The CDR3 loop spans 14 amino acids. CDR1 is LNHDA and CDR2 is SQIVND in the germline V gene (reference sequence). The CDR3 spells CASSTQQGGYEQYF. CDR3 nucleotide sequence: TGTGCCAGTAGTACCCAACAGGGGGGCTACGAGCAGTACTTC.

The V gene is TRBV7-9, the J gene TRBJ2-5; no clear D gene. The V gene's germline CDR1 is SEHNR and CDR2 FQNEAQ (reference sequence). Deletions cut 3 bases from V and 1 base from J, with 18 bases between. The CDR3 consists of 17 residues. This CDR3 reads CASSFGLSYVGQETQYF. For the CDR3, the DNA is TGTGCCAGCAGCTTTGGCCTCAGTTACGTGGGCCAAGAGACCCAGTACTTC.

J is TRBJ2-1 and V is TRBV7-9; D is unresolved. CDR1 is SEHNR and CDR2 is FQNEAQ in the germline V gene (reference sequence). The V end lost 9 bases, the J end lost 0 bases, and 9 bases lay between the germline ends. The CDR3 is 13 amino acids. This CDR3 is CASLPSSYNEQFF. CDR3 bases: TGTGCCAGTCTCCCGAGCTCCTACAATGAGCAGTTCTTC.